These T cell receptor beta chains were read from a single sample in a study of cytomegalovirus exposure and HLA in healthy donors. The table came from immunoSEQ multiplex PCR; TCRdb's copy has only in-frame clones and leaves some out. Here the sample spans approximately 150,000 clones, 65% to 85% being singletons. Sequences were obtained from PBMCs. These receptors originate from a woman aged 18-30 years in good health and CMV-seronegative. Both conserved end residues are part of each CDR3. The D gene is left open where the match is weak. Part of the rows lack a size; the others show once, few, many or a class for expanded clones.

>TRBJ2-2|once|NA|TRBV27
TGTGCCAGCAGTTTACGGCGGGCCGGGGAGCTGTTTTTT
CASSLRRAGELFF
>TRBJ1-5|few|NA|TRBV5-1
TGCGCCAGCAGCTTTGGGGGGGCATGGGACAACCAGCATTTT
CASSFGGAWDNQHF
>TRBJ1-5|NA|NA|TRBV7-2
TGTGCCAGCAGCTTAGACCGGGCCGGGAGCCAGCCCCAGCATTTT
CASSLDRAGSQPQHF
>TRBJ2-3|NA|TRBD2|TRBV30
TGTGCCTGGAGCGGGACTAGCGGCCTGTGGGATACGCAGTATTTT
CAWSGTSGLWDTQYF
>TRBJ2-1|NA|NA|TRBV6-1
TGTGCCAGCAGTGTCCAGGGGCCGTACAATGAGCAGTTCTTC
CASSVQGPYNEQFF
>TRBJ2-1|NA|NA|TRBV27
TGTGCCAGCAGTTTACTCCTCGTCGGCAATGAGCAGTTCTTC
CASSLLLVGNEQFF
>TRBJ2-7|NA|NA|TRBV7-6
TGTGCCAGCAGCTTAGCGGCACGAGAGCAGTACTTC
CASSLAAREQYF
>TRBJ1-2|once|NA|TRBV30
TGTACCTGGAGTAGGCGGGGGAACTCCTATGGCTACACCTTC
CTWSRRGNSYGYTF
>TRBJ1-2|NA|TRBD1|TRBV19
TGTGCCAGTAGTCTTACCCTAAGGACAGGGGTAGACTATGGCTACACCTTC
CASSLTLRTGVDYGYTF
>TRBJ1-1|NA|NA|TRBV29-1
TGCAGCGTTGAGGGACTGCGAGGAATTGGGGCTTTCTTT
CSVEGLRGIGAFF
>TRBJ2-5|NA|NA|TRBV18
TGTGCCAGCTCACCTGACAGCCAAGAGACCCAGTACTTC
CASSPDSQETQYF
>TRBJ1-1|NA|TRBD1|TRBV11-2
TGTGCCAGCAGGTTCCCGGGACAGGGGAACACTGAAGCTTTCTTT
CASRFPGQGNTEAFF
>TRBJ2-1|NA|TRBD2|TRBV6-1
TGTGCCAGCAGCTCTAGCGGGAGGGCCTACAATGAGCAGTTCTTC
CASSSSGRAYNEQFF
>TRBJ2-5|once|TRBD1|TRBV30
TGTGCCTGGAGCTCTCACAGGGGACGAGAGACCCAGTACTTC
CAWSSHRGRETQYF
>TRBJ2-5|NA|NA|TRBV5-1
TGCGCCAGCAGCTTCCCGGGGAGGCAAAAGACCCAGTACTTC
CASSFPGRQKTQYF
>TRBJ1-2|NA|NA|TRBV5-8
TGTGCCAGCAGCTTAGGTACAGCCTATGGCTACACCTTC
CASSLGTAYGYTF
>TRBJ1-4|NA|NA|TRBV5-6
TGTGCCAGCAGCTCGATAACAGCGGATGAAAAACTGTTTTTT
CASSSITADEKLFF
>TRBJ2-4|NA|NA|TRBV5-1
TGCGCCAGCAGCCGGACTAGGGGGGAGGCTGGAAACATTCAGTACTTC
CASSRTRGEAGNIQYF
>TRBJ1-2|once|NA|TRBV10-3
TGTGCCATCAGTGATTCGACAGGCGTTCGTGGCTACACCTTC
CAISDSTGVRGYTF
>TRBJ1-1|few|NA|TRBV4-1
TGCGCCAGCAGCCAAGGTCCAGGGGCGAACACTGAAGCTTTCTTT
CASSQGPGANTEAFF
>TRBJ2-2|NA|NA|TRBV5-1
TGCGCCAGCAGCGTCGGGATAAACACCGGGGAGCTGTTTTTT
CASSVGINTGELFF
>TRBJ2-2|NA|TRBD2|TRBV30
TGTGCCTGGAAGCTAGCGGGAGCAGCCGGGGAGCTGTTTTTT
CAWKLAGAAGELFF
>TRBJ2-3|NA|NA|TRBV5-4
TGTGCCAGCAGCTTGGACCGACTGGATACGCAGTATTTT
CASSLDRLDTQYF
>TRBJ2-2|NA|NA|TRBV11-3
TGTGCCAGCAGCCCTGGACAGATCACCGGGGAGCTGTTTTTT
CASSPGQITGELFF
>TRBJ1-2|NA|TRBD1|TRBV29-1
TGCAGCGTTGAAACGCCGACAGGGTATTGGGGCTACACCTTC
CSVETPTGYWGYTF
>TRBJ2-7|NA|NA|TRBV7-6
TGTGCCAGCAGCTTAGCTACGGAGTCCTACGAGCAGTACTTC
CASSLATESYEQYF
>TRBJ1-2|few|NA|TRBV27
TGTGCCAGCAGTTTAGGGCAGGGGAACTATGGCTACACCTTC
CASSLGQGNYGYTF
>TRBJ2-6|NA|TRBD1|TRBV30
TGTGCCTGGAGTCCAGGGGGCGCTGGGGCCAACGTCCTGACTTTC
CAWSPGGAGANVLTF
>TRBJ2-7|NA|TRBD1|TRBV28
TGTGCCAGCGGTCCTGGGACAGCCATACTATCCTACGAGCAGTACTTC
CASGPGTAILSYEQYF
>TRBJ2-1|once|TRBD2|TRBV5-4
TGTGCCAGCAGCTTGGGGCCACTAGCGGGAGTGGATGAGCAGTTCTTC
CASSLGPLAGVDEQFF
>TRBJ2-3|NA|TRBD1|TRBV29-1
TGCAGCGTTGAAAGAGGGGCAGGGACAGGGAGCACAGATACGCAGTATTTT
CSVERGAGTGSTDTQYF
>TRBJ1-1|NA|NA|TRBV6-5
TGTGCCAGCAGCACGACCTGGGCCACTGAAGCTTTCTTT
CASSTTWATEAFF
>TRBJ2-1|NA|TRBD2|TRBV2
TGTGCCAGCAATCAAGGGGAGGGTGAGCAGTTCTTC
CASNQGEGEQFF
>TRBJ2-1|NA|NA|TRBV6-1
TGTGCCAGCAGTGCCCCCACGGTAAGCTCCTACAATGAGCAGTTCTTC
CASSAPTVSSYNEQFF
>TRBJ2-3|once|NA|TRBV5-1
TGCGCCAGCAGCTTGGCAGGCGGGGCGGATACGCAGTATTTT
CASSLAGGADTQYF
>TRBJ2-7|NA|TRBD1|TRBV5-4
TGTGCCAGCAGCCGACAGGGTTTCGACGAGCAGTACTTC
CASSRQGFDEQYF
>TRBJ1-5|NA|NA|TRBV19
TGTGCCAGTAGTCTAAACAGGAACAATCAGCCCCAGCATTTT
CASSLNRNNQPQHF
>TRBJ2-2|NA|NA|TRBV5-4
TGTGCCAGCAGGCCGGCGGGATCTAACACCGGGGAGCTGTTTTTT
CASRPAGSNTGELFF
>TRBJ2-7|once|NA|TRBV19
TGTGCCAGTAGGGGCAGCTACGAGCAGTACTTC
CASRGSYEQYF
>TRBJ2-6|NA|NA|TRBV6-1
TGTGCCAGCAATGTCCCGGAGACTGGGGCCAACGTCCTGACTTTC
CASNVPETGANVLTF
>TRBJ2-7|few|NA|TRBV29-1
TGCAGCGTCGAGATCCTAAGCTCTCCCCCCTACGAGCAGTACTTC
CSVEILSSPPYEQYF
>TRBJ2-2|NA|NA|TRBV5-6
TGTGCCAGCAGCGGGACTTCGACCGGGGAGCTGTTTTTT
CASSGTSTGELFF
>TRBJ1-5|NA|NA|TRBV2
TGTGCCAGCAGTGCGGAGGGGCCAAGCAATCAGCCCCAGCATTTT
CASSAEGPSNQPQHF
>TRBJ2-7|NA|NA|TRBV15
TGTGCCACCAGCATGGGCCGAAATTCTGGGGAGCAGTACTTC
CATSMGRNSGEQYF
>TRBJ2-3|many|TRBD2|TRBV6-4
TGTGCCAGCAGTCTAGCGGGCACAGATACGCAGTATTTT
CASSLAGTDTQYF
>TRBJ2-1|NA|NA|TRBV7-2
TGTGCCAGCAGCTTCCAGGGCTACTCCTACAATGAGCAGTTCTTC
CASSFQGYSYNEQFF
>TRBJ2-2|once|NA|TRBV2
TGTGCCAGCACCCTAGGTCAGGGGTACACCGGGGAGCTGTTTTTT
CASTLGQGYTGELFF
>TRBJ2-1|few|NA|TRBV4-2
TGTGCCAGCAGCCAAGTTTCCGCGGTGGTTGCGGATGAGCAGTTCTTC
CASSQVSAVVADEQFF